This T cell receptor (beta chain) is from a study of T cells in localized non-small cell lung cancer. General study findings and limits: Among the tissues sampled, uninvolved adjacent lung had the highest T cell clonality, above tumor. Heterogeneity remains possible because sequencing was limited to only one tumor region. A median about 62 of the top 100 tumor clones appeared in adjacent lung.

Note on this clone: Its antigen is unknown.

Germline V lookup: CDR1 SQVTM, CDR2 ANQGSEA. Trimming cost V 6 bases and J 7 bases, with 12 bases left between them. This CDR3 comprises 12 residues. Sequenced by immunoSEQ multiplex PCR; TCRdb stores in-frame clones only, minus some. The table has 61,000 or so clones, about nine tenths seen once. This sample comprised peripheral blood, obtained before any cancer treatment. This TCR came from a woman aged 40-69 years with stage I lung adenocarcinoma. The rearrangement links TRBV29-1 to TRBJ2-2; D remains ambiguous. The CDR3 DNA is TGCAGCGTCCGGTCCGAGAACGGGGAGCTGTTTTTT. The encoded protein is CSVRSENGELFF.